Described below is a single T cell receptor (beta chain) sequence and its context. This clone was recorded a few times. The antigen it binds to is not known. Base-call qualities are not available, and no considerably larger clone is one nucleotide away. The High Capacity cDNA Reverse Transcription Kit was used to reverse transcribe all of the isolated RNA, meaning that expressed TCRB transcripts were what got sequenced. Deep immunoSEQ sequencing was applied to naive, central memory and regulatory T cell samples, giving an average of about 3.57 million total reads per sample. Sorted cells were lysed in RLT buffer and RNA was extracted with DNase-treated RNeasy Micro or Mini kits, depending on cell number. Each cell subset was processed on its own to prevent cross-contamination, while patient and healthy donor samples were processed together. Using the immunoSEQ multiplex PCR, TCRB sequences were amplified from cDNA into 87-bp fragments spanning the CDR3 region. Sequencing of the amplicons was performed on the Illumina HiSeq platform. The authors' analysis ran thus. Synthetic template baselines were used to correct PCR bias computationally, reads within Hamming distance 2 were collapsed, and singletons that could not be merged were discarded. Reads were aligned to IMGT to assign V, D and J genes, CDR3 length, and insertions or deletions at six rearrangement sites. Within each subset, clonotype counts were normalized to sorted cell number, and only after that were true diversity and Gini coefficients computed with the tcR R package. The overlap coefficient, calculated on TCRB nucleotide sequences, was used to measure repertoire sharing. Out-of-frame TCRB sequences from naive cells were analyzed to stand in for the pre-selection repertoire. Entries here come from immuneACCESS through TCRdb and include only in-frame sequences with V and J called. Some clones fail to appear in such tables; in the studies checked, an unresolved V gene covers under half of the shortfall, and the cause of the remainder is unknown. The D gene and trimming were derived from the DNA, and the V and J assignments and clone size from that table. The sample table contains under 250,000 clones; only one count was recorded for around 14% of them. About 0.03% of the sample rests with the top ten.

This entry is derived from a study of beta chain features in type 1 diabetes (dated by TCRdb to between 2017 and 2018). For the study in its entirety: Mean age, gender distribution, total cell number and subset yield did not differ between patients and healthy donors. A total of roughly 100,000,000 sorted cells were examined across all samples, and the number of cells per subset was strongly correlated with RNA yield. In the study, recently diagnosed type 1 diabetes patients and matched healthy donors were compared on the TCRB repertoires of their sorted circulating CD4+ T cell subsets. Regulatory and stem cell-like memory subsets were isolated from only 8 patients and roughly eight healthy donors, whereas naive and central memory subsets came from all 28 donors.

From each donor, a single peripheral blood sample of approximately 120 mL on average was drawn into heparinised tubes. A BD FACSAria II was used to sort naive, central memory, regulatory and stem cell-like memory CD4+ T cells with a panel that included CD45RO, CCR7, CD25, CD127, CD95 and CD27. Every sorted population had a purity above 98%. Right away, PBMCs were isolated by Lymphoprep density gradient centrifugation and were stained directly, with no culture step. So that batch effects would be minimized, each experiment stained and sorted samples in pairs, pairing one healthy donor with one patient. The CDR3, from cysteine to phenylalanine, totals 14 residues. Here the CDR3 DNA is all that survives: 42 bases in frame from base 1. CDR1 and CDR2 are read off the germline V gene (reference sequence) as LNHNV and YYDKDF. Trimming at the junction amounts to 1 base on V and 5 bases on J, and the germline ends lie 12 bases apart.

The paper's findings and limits, for the study overall: Shorter templates might have been favored by PCR, but patient and control samples were amplified and corrected together, so both groups would have been affected equally by any skew. In all four CD4+ subsets, TCRB CDR3 length was moderately but significantly shorter in type 1 diabetes patients. Naive, central memory and regulatory TCRB repertoires appeared more similar among patients than among healthy donors. Because the HLA sub-analyses included only small numbers of individuals, any influence of HLA type on TCRB rearrangement was left unresolved. At VDJ recombination sites, type 1 diabetes patients had fewer insertions and more deleted nucleotides, which implies abnormalities in thymic rearrangement. Because cDNA was sequenced instead of genomic DNA, activated cells with high expression could be over-represented, although the groups did not differ in activation or CD3 levels.

This TCR came from a woman aged 40 to 50 in good health. The sequenced sample consisted of naive CD4+ T cells from blood. The cell subset or site tag for this specimen amounts to: true naive CD4+ T cells. This sequence uses TRBV15 and TRBJ2-7, and the D gene may be TRBD1, 6 bases matching. CDR3 reads: CATSRAGTSNEQYF. The nucleotide sequence is TGTGCCACCAGCAGAGCCGGGACATCCAACGAGCAGTACTTC.